The clone carrying this TCR beta chain appeared a few times. What it binds is not known. These data originate in a study of blood T cells in healthy people across ages. Broader study findings: The unknown donor CMV status may have confounded expanded clonotype changes.

Combining a sample-barcoded 5' primer with a J-beta primer mix, a second PCR ran for about 7 to 12 cycles. A single record per CDR3 protein comes from TCRdb applying MiXCR to the 5' RACE reads. The table shows some 760,000 distinct CDR3 sequences, with roughly 25% occurring only once. The length of the CDR3 is 15 residues. Between the trimmed V and J ends, which lost 4 bases and 6 bases, there was a span of 18 bases. Germline V lookup: CDR1 SGHDN, CDR2 FVKESK. The data were also submitted as part of a second study, on T cells of mothers and their children. From that second work: Each donor was one of three healthy Caucasian mothers or one of their six children. Per mother, over 9.5 million TCR beta CDR3 reads were obtained; per child, about 3 million. Related and unrelated pairs show similar shaping of TCR recombination output by thymic selection.

V is TRBV14 and J is TRBJ1-1; tentatively, D is TRBD1 (6 bases). The sequence was collected from a boy aged 5-17 years in good health. The material sequenced was blood. CDR3 in DNA: TGTGCCAGCAGCCCCAAGCGGGGTAGGGGGGCTGAAGCTTTCTTT. The encoded protein is CASSPKRGRGAEAFF.